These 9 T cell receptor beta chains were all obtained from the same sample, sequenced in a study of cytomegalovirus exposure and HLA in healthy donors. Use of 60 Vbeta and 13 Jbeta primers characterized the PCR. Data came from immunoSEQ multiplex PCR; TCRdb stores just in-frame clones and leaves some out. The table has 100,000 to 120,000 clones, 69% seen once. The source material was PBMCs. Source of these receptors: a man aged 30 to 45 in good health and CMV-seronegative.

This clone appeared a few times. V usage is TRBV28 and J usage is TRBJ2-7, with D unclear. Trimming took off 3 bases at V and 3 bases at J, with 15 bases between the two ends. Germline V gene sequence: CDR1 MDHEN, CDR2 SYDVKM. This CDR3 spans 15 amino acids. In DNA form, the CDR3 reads TGTGCCAGCAGTTTCGGAAGCCTCGGAGACTACGAGCAGTACTTC. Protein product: CASSFGSLGDYEQYF.

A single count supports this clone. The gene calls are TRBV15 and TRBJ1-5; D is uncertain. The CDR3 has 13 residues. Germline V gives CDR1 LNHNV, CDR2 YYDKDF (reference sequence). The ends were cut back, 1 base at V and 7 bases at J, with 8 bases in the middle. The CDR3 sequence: CATSRGRRQPQHF. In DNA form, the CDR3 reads TGTGCCACCAGCAGAGGTCGCAGGCAGCCCCAGCATTTT.

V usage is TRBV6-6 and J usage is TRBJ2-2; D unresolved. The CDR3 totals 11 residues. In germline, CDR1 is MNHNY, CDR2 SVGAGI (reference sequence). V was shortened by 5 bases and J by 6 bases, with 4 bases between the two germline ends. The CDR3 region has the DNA TGTGCCAGCAGTCAGTCCGGGGAGCTGTTTTTT. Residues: CASSQSGELFF.

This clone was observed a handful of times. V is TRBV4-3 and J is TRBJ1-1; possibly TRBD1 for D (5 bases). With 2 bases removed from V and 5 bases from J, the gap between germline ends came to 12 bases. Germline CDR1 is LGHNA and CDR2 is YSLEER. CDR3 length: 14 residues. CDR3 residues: CASSQKQVNTEAFF. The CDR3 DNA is TGCGCCAGCAGCCAAAAACAGGTCAATACTGAAGCTTTCTTT.

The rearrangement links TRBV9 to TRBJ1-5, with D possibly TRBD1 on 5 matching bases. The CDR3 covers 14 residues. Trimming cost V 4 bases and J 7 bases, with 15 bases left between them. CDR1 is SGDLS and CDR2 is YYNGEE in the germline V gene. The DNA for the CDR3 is TGTGCCAGCAGCTTATCAGGGTCTTTCCAGCCCCAGCATTTT. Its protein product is CASSLSGSFQPQHF. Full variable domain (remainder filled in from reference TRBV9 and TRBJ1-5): DSGVTQTPKHLITATGQRVTLRCSPRSGDLSVYWYQQSLDQGLQFLIQYYNGEERAKGNILERFSAQQFPDLHSELNLSSLELGDSALYFCASSLSGSFQPQHFGDGTRLSIL.

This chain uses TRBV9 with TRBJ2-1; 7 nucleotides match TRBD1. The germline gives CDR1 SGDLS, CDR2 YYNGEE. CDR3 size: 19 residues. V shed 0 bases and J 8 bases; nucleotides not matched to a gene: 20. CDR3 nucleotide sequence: TGTGCCAGCAGCGTAGGTCGAGGGACAGAGGGAATCTCGGTGGATGAGCAGTTCTTC. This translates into CASSVGRGTEGISVDEQFF.

CDR3 protein: CASSQWDSEKNTEAFF. CDR3 coding DNA: TGCGCCAGCAGCCAGTGGGACAGCGAAAAGAACACTGAAGCTTTCTTT. The chain couples TRBV5-1 to TRBJ1-1; 7 nucleotides align to TRBD1. The germline V gene has CDR1 SGHRS and CDR2 YFSETQ. CDR3 size: 16 residues. J was trimmed by 1 base and V by 4 bases; bases with no gene match: 10.

The CDR3 DNA follows: TGTGCCAGCAGCGGGGAACAGGGCCGATTTGGGGCCAACGTCCTGACTTTC. The encoded protein is CASSGEQGRFGANVLTF. The V call is TRBV5-4, the J call TRBJ2-6; maybe TRBD1 (6 bases). V gave up 4 bases and J gave up 3 bases, with 17 bases separating them. This CDR3 is 17 amino acids long. CDR1 and CDR2 (germline): SGHNT, YYREEE (reference sequence).

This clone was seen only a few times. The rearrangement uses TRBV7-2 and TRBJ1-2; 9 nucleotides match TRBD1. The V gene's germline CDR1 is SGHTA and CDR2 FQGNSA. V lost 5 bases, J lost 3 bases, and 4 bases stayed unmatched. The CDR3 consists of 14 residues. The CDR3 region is CASSAGQGDYGYTF. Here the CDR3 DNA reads TGTGCCAGCAGCGCGGGACAGGGTGACTATGGCTACACCTTC.